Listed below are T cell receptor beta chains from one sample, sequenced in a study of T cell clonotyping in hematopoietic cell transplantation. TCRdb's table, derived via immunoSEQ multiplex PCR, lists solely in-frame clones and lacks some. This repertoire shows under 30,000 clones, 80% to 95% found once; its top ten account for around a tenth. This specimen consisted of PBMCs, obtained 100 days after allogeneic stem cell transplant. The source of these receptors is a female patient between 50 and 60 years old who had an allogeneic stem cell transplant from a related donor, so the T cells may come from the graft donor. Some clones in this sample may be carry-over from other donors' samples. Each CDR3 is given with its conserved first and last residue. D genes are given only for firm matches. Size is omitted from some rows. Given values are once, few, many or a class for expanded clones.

TGCAGCGTCACAGGGGTTCTCCAAGAGACCCAGTACTTC	CSVTGVLQETQYF	13	.	TRBV29-1	TRBJ2-5	TRBD1
TGTGCCAGCAGACGGACTAGCGGGGGGGCTGAAGAGACCCAGTACTTC	CASRRTSGGAEETQYF	16	.	TRBV4-2	TRBJ2-5	TRBD2
TGTGCCAGCACCCCATCGGACCGTTATCCCTACGAGCAGTACTTC	CASTPSDRYPYEQYF	15	.	TRBV27	TRBJ2-7	.
TGCGCCAGCAGCCAAGTCAGGCCGAATTCACCCCTCCACTTT	CASSQVRPNSPLHF	14	.	TRBV4-1	TRBJ1-6	.
TGTGCCAGCAGCGTCAGGGTGGAGACCCAGTACTTC	CASSVRVETQYF	12	.	TRBV7-9	TRBJ2-5	.
TGTGCCAGCAGCTTAGGGGGGGGAAGCTCCTACGAGCAGTACTTC	CASSLGGGSSYEQYF	15	.	TRBV11-3	TRBJ2-7	TRBD2
TGCGCCAGCAGGTCGTTTGGGGCCAACGTCCTGACTTTC	CASRSFGANVLTF	13	.	TRBV5-1	TRBJ2-6	.
TGTGCCAGCAGCCCCACCTTACCAGATCAGCCCCAGCATTTT	CASSPTLPDQPQHF	14	.	TRBV28	TRBJ1-5	.
TGTGCCAGTTCCAGATCACCGAACACTGAAGCTTTCTTT	CASSRSPNTEAFF	13	.	TRBV6-1	TRBJ1-1	.
TGTGCCGTTAGGGACAGCAGCTCCTATAATTCACCCCTCCACTTT	CAVRDSSSYNSPLHF	15	.	TRBV19	TRBJ1-6	TRBD1
TGTGCCAGCAGCTTGGTAGGCAGAAGACCAACGAACACCGGGGAGCTGTTTTTT	CASSLVGRRPTNTGELFF	18	once	TRBV5-7	TRBJ2-2	.
TGTGCCTGGACCAATTACCGGGGGACTGAAGCTTTCTTT	CAWTNYRGTEAFF	13	few	TRBV30	TRBJ1-1	.
TGCAGCGCCGGACAGGAGGGGACTGAAGCTTTCTTT	CSAGQEGTEAFF	12	.	TRBV29-1	TRBJ1-1	TRBD1
TGTGCCAGCAGTTACCAGAGCTCCTATAATTCACCCCTCCACTTT	CASSYQSSYNSPLHF	15	.	TRBV6-5	TRBJ1-6	.
TGTGCCAGTAGTATTTATGGGGGATCGAGCACCTACAATGAGCAGTTCTTC	CASSIYGGSSTYNEQFF	17	.	TRBV19	TRBJ2-1	.
TGTGCCAGTACAGGAATGGGCAATCAGCCCCAGCATTTT	CASTGMGNQPQHF	13	.	TRBV19	TRBJ1-5	.
TGTGCCAGCAGCACGCCGACAGGGCCCACCGGGGAGCTGTTTTTT	CASSTPTGPTGELFF	15	.	TRBV11-2	TRBJ2-2	TRBD1
TGTGCCAGCAGCCTTAATTCACCCCTCCACTTT	CASSLNSPLHF	11	.	TRBV7-9	TRBJ1-6	.
TGTGCCAGCAGCCACAGGGTAACTGGGGCCAACGTCCTGACTTTC	CASSHRVTGANVLTF	15	.	TRBV27	TRBJ2-6	.